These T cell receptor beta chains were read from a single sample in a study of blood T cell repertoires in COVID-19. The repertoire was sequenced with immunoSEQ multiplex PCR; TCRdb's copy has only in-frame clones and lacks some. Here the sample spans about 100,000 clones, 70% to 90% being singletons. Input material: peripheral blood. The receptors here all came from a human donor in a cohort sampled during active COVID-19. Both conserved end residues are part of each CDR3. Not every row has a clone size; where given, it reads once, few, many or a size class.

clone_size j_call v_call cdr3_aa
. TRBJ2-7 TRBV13 CASSLGTSGAYEQYF
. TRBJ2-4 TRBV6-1 CASSETGQGLRGYF
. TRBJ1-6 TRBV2 CASSVDSNNSPLHF
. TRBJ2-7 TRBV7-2 CASSLSTRLLYEQYF
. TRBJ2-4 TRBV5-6 CASSRDRGLAKNIQYF
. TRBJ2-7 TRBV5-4 CASSSGTKTSYEQYF
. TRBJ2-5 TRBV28 CASSLDIRMGETQYF
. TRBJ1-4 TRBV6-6 CASNRGGGSATNEKLFF
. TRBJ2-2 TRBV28 CASLGTAGELFF
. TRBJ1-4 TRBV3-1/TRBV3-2 CASSHPPANEKLFF
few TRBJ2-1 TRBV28 CASTLWTGMDEQFF
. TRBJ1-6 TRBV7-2 CASSLAPQSSYNSPLHF
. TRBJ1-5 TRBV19 CASTVGRGRGNQPQHF
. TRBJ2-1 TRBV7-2 CASSLDGLADEQFF
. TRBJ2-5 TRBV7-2 CASSLGWQQETQYF
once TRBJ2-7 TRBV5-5 CASSLARTSFSNHYEQYF
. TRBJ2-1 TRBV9 CASSVDLRDLYNEQFF
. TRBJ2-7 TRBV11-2 CASRTGRDRPTSYEQYF
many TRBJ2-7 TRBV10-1 CASSESGAGGSYEQYF
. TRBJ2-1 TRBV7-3 CASSRAEYNEQFF
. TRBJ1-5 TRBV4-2 CASRQTAYSNQPQHF
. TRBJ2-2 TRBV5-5 CASSLGAASHSNTGELFF
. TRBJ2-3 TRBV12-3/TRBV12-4 CASSFGTDTQYF
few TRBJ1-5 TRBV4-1 CASSQGQGRQPQHF
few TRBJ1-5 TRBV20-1 CSASSSPFGGVDRHF
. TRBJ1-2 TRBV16 CASSHLTGNYGYTF
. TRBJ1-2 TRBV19 CASKPYLQGPYGYTF
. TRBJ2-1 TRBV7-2 CASSLSLSQRLAYNEQFF
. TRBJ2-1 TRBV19 CASKTSGRRNEQFF
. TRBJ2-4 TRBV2 CASSGGAIAKNIQYF
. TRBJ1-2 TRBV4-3 CASSLSGQGNYGYTF
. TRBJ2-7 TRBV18 CASSQLPPSSGTYEQYF
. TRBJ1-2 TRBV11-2 CASSDRQNSNYGYTF
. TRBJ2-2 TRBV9 CASSVVQGAGELFF
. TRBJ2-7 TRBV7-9 CASRGRADGPYEQYF
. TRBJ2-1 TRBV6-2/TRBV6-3 CASSRTGGGGFF
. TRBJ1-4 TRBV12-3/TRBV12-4 CASRTGGKGKLFF
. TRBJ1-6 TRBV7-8 CASSPSPKGHQSPLHF
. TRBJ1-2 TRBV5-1 CASSLAVGTGGKYGYTF
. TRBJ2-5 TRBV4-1 CASSQGLGKREGRETQYF
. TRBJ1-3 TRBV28 CASSLFGGSGNTIYF
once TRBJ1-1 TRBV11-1 CASSFARTEAFF
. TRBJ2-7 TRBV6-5 CASSYNRDRGHEQYF
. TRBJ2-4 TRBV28 CASSNQGYKNIQYF
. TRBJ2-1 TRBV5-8 CASSSGLASSLF
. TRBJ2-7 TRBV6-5 CASRPGTGYYEQYF
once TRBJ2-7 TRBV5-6 CASSDRQYQWEQYF
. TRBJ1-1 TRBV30 CAWSRSRGRGTEAFF
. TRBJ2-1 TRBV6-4 CASSDSIGRGGNEQFF